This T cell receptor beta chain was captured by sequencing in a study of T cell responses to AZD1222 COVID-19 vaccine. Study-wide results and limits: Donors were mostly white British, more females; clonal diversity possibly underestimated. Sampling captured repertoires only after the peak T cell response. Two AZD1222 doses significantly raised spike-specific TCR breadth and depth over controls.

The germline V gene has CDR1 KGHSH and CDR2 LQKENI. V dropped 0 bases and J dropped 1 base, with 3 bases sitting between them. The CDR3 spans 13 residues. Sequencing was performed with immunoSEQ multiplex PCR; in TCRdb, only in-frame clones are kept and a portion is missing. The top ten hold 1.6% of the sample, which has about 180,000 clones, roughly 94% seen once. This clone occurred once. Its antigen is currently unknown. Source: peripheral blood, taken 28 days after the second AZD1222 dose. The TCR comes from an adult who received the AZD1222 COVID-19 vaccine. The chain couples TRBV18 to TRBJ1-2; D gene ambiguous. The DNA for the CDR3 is TGTGCCAGCTCACCACCGAGTAACTATGGCTACACCTTC. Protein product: CASSPPSNYGYTF.